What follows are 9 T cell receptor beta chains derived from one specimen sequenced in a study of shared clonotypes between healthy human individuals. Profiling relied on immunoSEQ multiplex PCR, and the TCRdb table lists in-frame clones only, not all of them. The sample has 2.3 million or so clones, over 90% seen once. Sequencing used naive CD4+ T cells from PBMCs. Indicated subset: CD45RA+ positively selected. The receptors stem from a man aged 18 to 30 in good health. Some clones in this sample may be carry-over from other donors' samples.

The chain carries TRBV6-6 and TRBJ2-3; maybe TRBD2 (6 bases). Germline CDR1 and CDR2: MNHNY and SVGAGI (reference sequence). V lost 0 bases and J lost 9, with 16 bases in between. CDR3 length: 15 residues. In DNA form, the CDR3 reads TGTGCCAGCAGTTACTCGATCGTCTCGGGGGAGACGCAGTATTTT. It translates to CASSYSIVSGETQYF.

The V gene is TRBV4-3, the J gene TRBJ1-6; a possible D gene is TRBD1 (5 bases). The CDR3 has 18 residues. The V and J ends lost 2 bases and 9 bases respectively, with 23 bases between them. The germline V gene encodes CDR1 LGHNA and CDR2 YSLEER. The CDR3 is CASSQSTSRVGGSSPLHF. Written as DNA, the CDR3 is TGCGCCAGCAGCCAATCTACCAGCAGGGTGGGAGGTAGTTCACCCCTCCACTTT.

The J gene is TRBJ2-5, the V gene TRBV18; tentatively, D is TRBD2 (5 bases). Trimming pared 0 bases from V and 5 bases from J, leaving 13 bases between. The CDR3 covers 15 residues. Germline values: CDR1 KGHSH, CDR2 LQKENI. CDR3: CASSPPGDRRETQYF. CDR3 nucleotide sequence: TGTGCCAGCTCACCACCGGGAGACCGGAGGGAGACCCAGTACTTC.

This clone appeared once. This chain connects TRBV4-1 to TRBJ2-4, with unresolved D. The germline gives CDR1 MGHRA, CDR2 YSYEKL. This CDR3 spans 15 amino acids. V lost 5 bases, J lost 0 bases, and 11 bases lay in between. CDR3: CASSGQVLAKNIQYF. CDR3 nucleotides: TGCGCCAGCAGCGGGCAGGTCTTAGCCAAAAACATTCAGTACTTC.

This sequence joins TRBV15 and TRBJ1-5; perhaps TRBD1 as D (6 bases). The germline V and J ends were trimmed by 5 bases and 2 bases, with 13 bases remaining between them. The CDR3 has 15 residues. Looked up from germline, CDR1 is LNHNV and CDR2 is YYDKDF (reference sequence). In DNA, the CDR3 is TGTGCCACCAGCGGGTTCAGGGGAGGCAATCAGCCCCAGCATTTT. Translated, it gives CATSGFRGGNQPQHF. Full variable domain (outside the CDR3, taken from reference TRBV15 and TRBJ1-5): DAMVIQNPRYQVTQFGKPVTLSCSQTLNHNVMYWYQQKSSQAPKLLFHYYDKDFNNEADTPDNFQSRRPNTSFCFLDIRSPGLGDTAMYLCATSGFRGGNQPQHFGDGTRLSIL.

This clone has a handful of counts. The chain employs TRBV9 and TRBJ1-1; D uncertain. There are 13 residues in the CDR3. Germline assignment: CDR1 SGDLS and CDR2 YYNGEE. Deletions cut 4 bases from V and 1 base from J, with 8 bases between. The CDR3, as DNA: TGTGCCAGCAGCCACGACGGGAACACTGAAGCTTTCTTT. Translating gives CASSHDGNTEAFF.

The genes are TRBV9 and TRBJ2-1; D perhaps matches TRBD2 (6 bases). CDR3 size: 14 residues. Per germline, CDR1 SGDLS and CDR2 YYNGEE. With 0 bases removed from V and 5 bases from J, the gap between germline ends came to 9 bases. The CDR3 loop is CASSVGGGHNEQFF. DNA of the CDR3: TGTGCCAGCAGCGTAGGTGGAGGGCACAATGAGCAGTTCTTC.

As DNA, the CDR3 is TGCAGCGTCGCCTCATCCGGGACAGGGGGACTACCGAACACCGGGGAGCTGTTTTTT. Translated: CSVASSGTGGLPNTGELFF. This chain joins TRBV29-1 and TRBJ2-2; 11 bases align to TRBD1. The germline CDR1 and CDR2 sequences are SQVTM and ANQGSEA. V lost 6 bases, J lost 0 bases, and 15 bases stayed unmatched. The CDR3 consists of 19 residues.

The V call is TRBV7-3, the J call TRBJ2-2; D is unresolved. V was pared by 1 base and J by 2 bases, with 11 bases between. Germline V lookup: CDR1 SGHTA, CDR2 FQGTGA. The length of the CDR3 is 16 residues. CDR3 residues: CASSLSQLKNTGELFF. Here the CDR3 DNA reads TGTGCCAGCAGCTTAAGCCAGCTCAAAAACACCGGGGAGCTGTTTTTT.